This TCR beta chain was captured in a study of T-cell reconstitution after alpha-beta-depleted transplantation in children. Unique molecular identifiers were used in preparing the TCRbeta library. Via MiXCR, TCRdb re-called the PCR reads, giving one row per CDR3 protein. Of hundreds of thousands of distinct CDR3 sequences in the sample, roughly a quarter were seen once. Germline CDR1 reads KGHDR; CDR2 reads SFDVKD. CDR3 size: 14 residues. V gave up 5 bases and J gave up 4 bases; unmatched junction bases: 3. This clonotype was recorded at least ten times. This chain connects TRBV24-1 to TRBJ2-1; TRBD1 aligns across 8 bases. The TCR sequence derives from a female patient aged 2 to 10 who had a stem cell transplant for congenital amegakaryocytic thrombocytopenia, so the T cells may come from the graft donor. The sample in question was PBMCs, mostly from graft donor cells, obtained 360 days after TCRalphabeta/CD19-depleted stem cell transplant. The CDR3 region has the DNA TGTGCCACCAGTGTCGGGACAGGATACAATGAGCAGTTCTTC. Protein: CATSVGTGYNEQFF.